Listed below are T cell receptor beta chains from one sample, sequenced in a study of T cell responses to AZD1222 COVID-19 vaccine. Only in-frame clones appear in the TCRdb table, and some are missing; sequencing was by immunoSEQ multiplex PCR. The sample includes about 100,000 clones, about 93% of them seen just once. Sequences were derived from peripheral blood, sampled on day 0 of AZD1222 vaccination. These receptors came from an adult in good health. The CDR3 runs from the conserved cysteine through the conserved F or W. D genes are given only for firm matches. Only some rows state a clone size, as once, few, many or a class for expanded clones.

clone size: NA
J gene: TRBJ2-2
V gene: TRBV7-2
D gene: NA
CDR3 protein: CASSTLGAGELFF
CDR3 DNA: TGTGCCAGCAGCACTCTCGGAGCCGGGGAGCTGTTTTTT

clone size: NA
J gene: TRBJ1-1
V gene: TRBV18
D gene: NA
CDR3 protein: CASSLSAENTEAFF
CDR3 DNA: TGTGCCAGCTCCCTCTCAGCCGAAAACACTGAAGCTTTCTTT

clone size: NA
J gene: TRBJ1-3
V gene: TRBV9
D gene: NA
CDR3 protein: CASSSRQRERNTIYF
CDR3 DNA: TGTGCCAGCAGCTCCAGACAGAGAGAAAGAAACACCATATATTTT

clone size: NA
J gene: TRBJ2-1
V gene: TRBV6-5
D gene: TRBD1
CDR3 protein: CASRPTGQGLYEQFF
CDR3 DNA: TGTGCCAGCAGGCCAACGGGACAGGGGCTCTATGAGCAGTTCTTC

clone size: NA
J gene: TRBJ2-7
V gene: TRBV5-8
D gene: TRBD2
CDR3 protein: CASTTGGVAIEFLTEQYF
CDR3 DNA: TGTGCCAGCACCACCGGGGGGGTAGCGATAGAGTTTCTTACCGAGCAGTACTTC

clone size: few
J gene: TRBJ1-2
V gene: TRBV11-2
D gene: NA
CDR3 protein: CASSLAGAYGYTF
CDR3 DNA: TGTGCCAGCAGCTTAGCAGGAGCCTATGGCTACACCTTC

clone size: NA
J gene: TRBJ1-4
V gene: TRBV5-1
D gene: TRBD1
CDR3 protein: CASSSDRGREKLFF
CDR3 DNA: TGCGCCAGCAGCTCGGACAGGGGGCGTGAAAAACTGTTTTTT

clone size: NA
J gene: TRBJ2-2
V gene: TRBV18
D gene: TRBD2
CDR3 protein: CASSPLRDYHTGELFF
CDR3 DNA: TGTGCCAGCTCGCCCCTCCGGGACTACCACACCGGGGAGCTGTTTTTT

clone size: NA
J gene: TRBJ1-2
V gene: TRBV5-1
D gene: NA
CDR3 protein: CASSLAGNGYTF
CDR3 DNA: TGCGCCAGCAGCTTGGCGGGTAATGGCTACACCTTC

clone size: NA
J gene: TRBJ2-3
V gene: TRBV6-5
D gene: NA
CDR3 protein: CASSYSGDTQYF
CDR3 DNA: TGTGCCAGCAGTTACTCGGGAGATACGCAGTATTTT

clone size: NA
J gene: TRBJ2-5
V gene: TRBV7-7
D gene: TRBD2
CDR3 protein: CASSLAGGSQETQYF
CDR3 DNA: TGTGCTAGCAGCTTAGCGGGAGGTTCCCAAGAGACCCAGTACTTC

clone size: NA
J gene: TRBJ2-2
V gene: TRBV19
D gene: NA
CDR3 protein: CASSIRQSAPGELFF
CDR3 DNA: TGTGCCAGTAGTATACGGCAGTCAGCCCCCGGGGAGCTGTTTTTT

clone size: NA
J gene: TRBJ1-1
V gene: TRBV3-1/TRBV3-2
D gene: NA
CDR3 protein: CASSPSQGNRREAFF
CDR3 DNA: TGTGCCAGCAGCCCTTCACAGGGTAATCGACGCGAAGCTTTCTTT

clone size: NA
J gene: TRBJ2-6
V gene: TRBV6-5
D gene: NA
CDR3 protein: CASSSQESGANVLTF
CDR3 DNA: TGTGCCAGCAGTTCACAGGAGTCTGGGGCCAACGTCCTGACTTTC

clone size: few
J gene: TRBJ2-7
V gene: TRBV10-1
D gene: NA
CDR3 protein: CASSGGYPYEQYF
CDR3 DNA: TGCGCCAGCAGTGGGGGATACCCCTACGAGCAGTACTTC

clone size: once
J gene: TRBJ2-3
V gene: TRBV25-1
D gene: TRBD2
CDR3 protein: CASSESGLLTDTQYF
CDR3 DNA: TGTGCCAGCAGTGAATCGGGACTACTCACAGATACGCAGTATTTT

clone size: NA
J gene: TRBJ2-3
V gene: TRBV21-1
D gene: NA
CDR3 protein: CASMYCSIAVSRTDTQYF
CDR3 DNA: TGTGCCAGCATGTACTGCTCAATAGCCGTCTCGCGAACAGATACGCAGTATTTT

clone size: NA
J gene: TRBJ2-7
V gene: TRBV28
D gene: NA
CDR3 protein: CASRNPYSYEQYF
CDR3 DNA: TGTGCCAGCAGAAATCCCTACTCCTACGAGCAGTACTTC

clone size: NA
J gene: TRBJ2-5
V gene: TRBV5-5
D gene: NA
CDR3 protein: CASSFYGGRQETQYF
CDR3 DNA: TGTGCCAGCAGCTTTTACGGGGGCAGGCAAGAGACCCAGTACTTC

clone size: NA
J gene: TRBJ2-3
V gene: TRBV6-5
D gene: NA
CDR3 protein: CASKSIGDTQYF
CDR3 DNA: TGTGCCAGCAAGAGTATAGGAGATACGCAGTATTTT

clone size: NA
J gene: TRBJ1-5
V gene: TRBV7-2
D gene: NA
CDR3 protein: CASSPGPYSNQPQHF
CDR3 DNA: TGTGCCAGCAGCCCAGGTCCGTATAGCAATCAGCCCCAGCATTTT

clone size: NA
J gene: TRBJ2-7
V gene: TRBV7-2
D gene: NA
CDR3 protein: CASSVPGGHYEQYF
CDR3 DNA: TGTGCCAGCAGTGTACCGGGCGGACACTACGAGCAGTACTTC

clone size: NA
J gene: TRBJ2-5
V gene: TRBV5-5
D gene: TRBD2
CDR3 protein: CASEELAGARETQYF
CDR3 DNA: TGTGCCAGCGAGGAGCTAGCGGGAGCTCGAGAGACCCAGTACTTC

clone size: once
J gene: TRBJ1-3
V gene: TRBV7-2
D gene: NA
CDR3 protein: CASTSLGSGNTIYF
CDR3 DNA: TGTGCCAGCACAAGTCTGGGCTCTGGAAACACCATATATTTT

clone size: NA
J gene: TRBJ2-1
V gene: TRBV5-1
D gene: NA
CDR3 protein: CASSLGGYNEQFF
CDR3 DNA: TGCGCCAGCAGCTTGGGCGGCTACAATGAGCAGTTCTTC

clone size: medium-sized
J gene: TRBJ2-1
V gene: TRBV6-2/TRBV6-3
D gene: NA
CDR3 protein: CASSYREYNEQFF
CDR3 DNA: TGTGCCAGCAGTTACCGGGAGTACAATGAGCAGTTCTTC

clone size: NA
J gene: TRBJ1-6
V gene: TRBV7-6
D gene: NA
CDR3 protein: CASSLGGSANYNSPLHF
CDR3 DNA: TGTGCCAGCAGCTTAGGGGGGTCTGCTAATTATAATTCACCCCTCCACTTT

clone size: NA
J gene: TRBJ2-2
V gene: TRBV15
D gene: NA
CDR3 protein: CATSRVRAGELFF
CDR3 DNA: TGTGCCACCAGCAGAGTGAGAGCCGGGGAGCTGTTTTTT

clone size: NA
J gene: TRBJ2-1
V gene: TRBV7-9
D gene: TRBD2
CDR3 protein: CASSFRTSGNDEQFF
CDR3 DNA: TGTGCCAGCAGCTTCCGGACTAGCGGCAACGATGAGCAGTTCTTC

clone size: NA
J gene: TRBJ2-2
V gene: TRBV29-1
D gene: TRBD2
CDR3 protein: CSVSPGGTGELFF
CDR3 DNA: TGCAGCGTGTCCCCGGGAGGGACCGGGGAGCTGTTTTTT

clone size: NA
J gene: TRBJ2-1
V gene: TRBV5-1
D gene: NA
CDR3 protein: CASRGREGHEQFF
CDR3 DNA: TGCGCCAGCAGAGGCAGGGAAGGCCATGAGCAGTTCTTC

clone size: NA
J gene: TRBJ1-1
V gene: TRBV5-6
D gene: NA
CDR3 protein: CASSLFGVLAAFF
CDR3 DNA: TGTGCCAGCAGCTTGTTTGGAGTATTGGCAGCTTTCTTT

clone size: NA
J gene: TRBJ2-7
V gene: TRBV30
D gene: NA
CDR3 protein: CAWSAYLLGPSYEQYF
CDR3 DNA: TGTGCCTGGAGTGCCTACCTCCTGGGACCCTCCTACGAGCAGTACTTC

clone size: NA
J gene: TRBJ1-4
V gene: TRBV4-2
D gene: TRBD1
CDR3 protein: CASSPTGGDEKLFF
CDR3 DNA: TGTGCCAGCAGCCCGACAGGGGGGGATGAAAAACTGTTTTTT

clone size: NA
J gene: TRBJ2-3
V gene: TRBV28
D gene: NA
CDR3 protein: CASSLVPLWSGMSDTQYF
CDR3 DNA: TGTGCCAGCAGTTTAGTGCCGTTGTGGTCGGGGATGTCAGATACGCAGTATTTT

clone size: NA
J gene: TRBJ2-1
V gene: TRBV5-1
D gene: TRBD2
CDR3 protein: CASSATSGNTNEQFF
CDR3 DNA: TGCGCCAGCAGCGCCACTAGCGGGAACACCAATGAGCAGTTCTTC

clone size: NA
J gene: TRBJ2-7
V gene: TRBV20-1
D gene: NA
CDR3 protein: CSAGFGGEQYF
CDR3 DNA: TGCAGTGCTGGGTTCGGGGGAGAGCAGTACTTC

clone size: NA
J gene: TRBJ2-7
V gene: TRBV6-5
D gene: NA
CDR3 protein: CASSYPERKQYF
CDR3 DNA: TGTGCCAGCAGTTACCCGGAGCGGAAGCAGTACTTC

clone size: NA
J gene: TRBJ2-7
V gene: TRBV5-5
D gene: TRBD1
CDR3 protein: CASSDRRQGSYEQYF
CDR3 DNA: TGTGCCAGCAGCGATAGACGACAGGGCTCCTACGAGCAGTACTTC

clone size: NA
J gene: TRBJ2-2
V gene: TRBV18
D gene: NA
CDR3 protein: CASSPRLPDTGELFF
CDR3 DNA: TGTGCCAGCTCACCCCGACTCCCCGACACCGGGGAGCTGTTTTTT

clone size: NA
J gene: TRBJ2-7
V gene: TRBV2
D gene: TRBD2
CDR3 protein: CASSAGLRTNYEQYF
CDR3 DNA: TGTGCCAGCAGCGCGGGACTAAGAACTAACTACGAGCAGTACTTC

clone size: NA
J gene: TRBJ2-1
V gene: TRBV27
D gene: NA
CDR3 protein: CASSLTGTGYMGQFF
CDR3 DNA: TGTGCCAGCAGTTTAACCGGGACTGGATATATGGGTCAGTTCTTC

clone size: NA
J gene: TRBJ2-1
V gene: TRBV7-2
D gene: TRBD2
CDR3 protein: CASSSDGTSGRGWQFF
CDR3 DNA: TGTGCCAGCAGCTCAGACGGGACTAGCGGGAGAGGGTGGCAGTTCTTC

clone size: NA
J gene: TRBJ1-5
V gene: TRBV19
D gene: NA
CDR3 protein: CASSISIYSNQPQHF
CDR3 DNA: TGTGCCAGTAGTATTTCGATATATAGCAATCAGCCCCAGCATTTT

clone size: NA
J gene: TRBJ2-7
V gene: TRBV5-1
D gene: NA
CDR3 protein: CASSSGYEQYF
CDR3 DNA: TGCGCCAGCAGCTCCGGCTACGAGCAGTACTTC

clone size: NA
J gene: TRBJ2-4
V gene: TRBV30
D gene: NA
CDR3 protein: CAWSALIGTRAKNIQYF
CDR3 DNA: TGTGCCTGGAGTGCCTTAATAGGAACCCGAGCCAAAAACATTCAGTACTTC

clone size: NA
J gene: TRBJ1-1
V gene: TRBV6-5
D gene: NA
CDR3 protein: CASRPAPGNTEAFF
CDR3 DNA: TGTGCCAGCAGGCCGGCCCCGGGGAACACTGAAGCTTTCTTT

clone size: NA
J gene: TRBJ1-2
V gene: TRBV19
D gene: NA
CDR3 protein: CASSIKQDYGYTF
CDR3 DNA: TGTGCCAGTAGTATAAAACAGGACTATGGCTACACCTTC

clone size: NA
J gene: TRBJ1-1
V gene: TRBV29-1
D gene: NA
CDR3 protein: CSVLAVNTEAFF
CDR3 DNA: TGCAGCGTGTTGGCGGTGAACACTGAAGCTTTCTTT

clone size: NA
J gene: TRBJ2-2
V gene: TRBV5-1
D gene: TRBD2
CDR3 protein: CASSTGTRSTGELFF
CDR3 DNA: TGCGCCAGCAGCACCGGGACTAGGAGCACCGGGGAGCTGTTTTTT

clone size: NA
J gene: TRBJ2-7
V gene: TRBV10-3
D gene: TRBD1
CDR3 protein: CAINERQGSEQYF
CDR3 DNA: TGTGCCATCAATGAACGACAGGGCTCCGAGCAGTACTTC

clone size: once
J gene: TRBJ1-4
V gene: TRBV7-2
D gene: TRBD1
CDR3 protein: CASSFNRGSNEKLFF
CDR3 DNA: TGTGCCAGCAGCTTTAACAGGGGAAGTAATGAAAAACTGTTTTTT

clone size: NA
J gene: TRBJ1-4
V gene: TRBV28
D gene: NA
CDR3 protein: CASHKEKLFF
CDR3 DNA: TGTGCCAGTCACAAAGAAAAACTGTTTTTT

clone size: NA
J gene: TRBJ2-1
V gene: TRBV7-2
D gene: NA
CDR3 protein: CASSLFPLSNEQFF
CDR3 DNA: TGTGCCAGCAGCTTATTCCCACTTAGCAATGAGCAGTTCTTC